This note documents a single TCR beta chain sequence. Time point: baseline pretreatment blood. Treatment here: 15 Gy SBRT to primary tumor, nephrectomy 4 weeks later. The sample is drawn from a study of radiation and T cells in renal cell carcinoma. As for the study in general: Nephrectomy followed 15 Gy stereotactic body radiation by 4 weeks.

Repertoires were generated with immunoSEQ multiplex PCR, while TCRdb's copy carries only in-frame clones and drops some. The sample consists of 150,000 or so clones, around 90% of them appearing once. Trimming took 4 bases from V and 0 from J, leaving 20 bases between them. CDR3 length: 19 amino acids. Germline V gene sequence: CDR1 SGDLS, CDR2 YYNGEE. The source was blood, collected from a patient whose treatment included radiotherapy and nephrectomy. This clonotype was obtained from a woman between 65 and 79 years old with renal cell carcinoma. This chain links TRBV9 with TRBJ2-6; D possibly corresponds to TRBD2 (6 bases). CDR3 protein: CASSQEGKRALSGANVLTF. The CDR3 DNA sequence: TGTGCCAGCAGCCAGGAGGGGAAACGGGCTCTCTCTGGGGCCAACGTCCTGACTTTC.